This T cell receptor beta chain was profiled in a study of T cell responses to AZD1222 COVID-19 vaccine. Notes on the study in general: Receipt of two AZD1222 doses was followed by a rise in Spike-specific TCR breadth and depth.

Clones were read by immunoSEQ multiplex PCR, and TCRdb kept only the in-frame ones, dropping some. The data show 150,000 or so clones, with 90% to 95% seen just once and around 1% held by the top ten. Comment on this clone: The antigen remains undetermined.

The CDR3 runs 17 residues. V was cut by 5 bases and J by 5 bases, with 19 bases left in between. Germline CDR1 is SEHNR and CDR2 is FQNEAQ (reference sequence). The genes are TRBV7-9 and TRBJ1-6; D remains unclear. The clonotype comes from an adult in good health. The sample was peripheral blood, taken on day 0 of MenACWY control vaccination. Here the CDR3 reads CASSPSHEAADNSPLHF. The DNA for the CDR3 is TGTGCCAGCAGCCCCAGTCATGAAGCCGCAGATAATTCACCCCTCCACTTT.